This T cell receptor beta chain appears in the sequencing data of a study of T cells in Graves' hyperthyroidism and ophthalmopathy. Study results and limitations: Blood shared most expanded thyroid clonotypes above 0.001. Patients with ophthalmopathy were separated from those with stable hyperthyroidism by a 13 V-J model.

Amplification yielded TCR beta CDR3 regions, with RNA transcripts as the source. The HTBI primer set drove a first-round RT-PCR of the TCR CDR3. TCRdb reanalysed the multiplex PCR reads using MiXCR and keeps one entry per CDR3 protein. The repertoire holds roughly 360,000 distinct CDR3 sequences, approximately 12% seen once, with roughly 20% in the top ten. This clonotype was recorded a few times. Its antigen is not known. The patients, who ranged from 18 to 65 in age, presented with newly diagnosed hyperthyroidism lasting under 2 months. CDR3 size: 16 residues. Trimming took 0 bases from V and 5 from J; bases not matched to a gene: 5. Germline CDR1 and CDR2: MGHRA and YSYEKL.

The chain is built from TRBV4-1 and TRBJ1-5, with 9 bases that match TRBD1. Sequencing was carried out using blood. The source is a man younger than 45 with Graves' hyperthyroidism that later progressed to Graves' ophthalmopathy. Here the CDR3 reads CASSQDDRGGDQPQHF. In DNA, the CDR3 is TGCGCCAGCAGCCAAGATGACAGGGGGGGTGATCAGCCCCAGCATTTT.